Presented here are 28 T cell receptor beta chains from one specimen sequenced in a study of T-cell reconstitution after alpha-beta-depleted transplantation in children. Using unique molecular identifiers, the investigators prepared the TCRbeta library. TCRdb re-derived calls from the PCR reads in MiXCR, one entry per CDR3 protein. The sample carries some 250,000 distinct CDR3 sequences, around 13% recorded once. The sample consisted of PBMCs from the stem cell graft donor, taken from the stem cell graft. Receptor source: a human donor who donated a stem cell graft to a child with acute lymphoblastic leukemia.

This clonotype was counted many times. The chain employs TRBV28 and TRBJ2-7, with a weak D call TRBD1 (6 bases). CDR1 MDHEN and CDR2 SYDVKM come from the germline V gene. V lost 5 bases and J lost 1, with 15 bases in between. This CDR3 spans 15 amino acids. In nucleotides, the CDR3 is TGTGCCAGCAGTGCCAGGGGCGTGAAATCCTACGAGCAGTACTTC. Translating it yields CASSARGVKSYEQYF.

This clonotype occurred many times. The chain is built from TRBV28 and TRBJ2-3; 8 bases fit TRBD1. The CDR3 is 19 amino acids. The V segment lost 1 base and the J segment 4 bases; nucleotides outside the gene matches: 16. The V gene's germline CDR1 is MDHEN and CDR2 SYDVKM. The DNA of the CDR3 is TGTGCCAGCAGTTTATCCACCCTTATTCCGGGACAGGAGGCAGATACGCAGTATTTT. Translation: CASSLSTLIPGQEADTQYF. The whole variable domain, remainder taken from reference TRBV28 and TRBJ2-3, is DVKVTQSSRYLVKRTGEKVFLECVQDMDHENMFWYRQDPGLGLRLIYFSYDVKMKEKGDIPEGYSVSREKKERFSLILESASTNQTSMYLCASSLSTLIPGQEADTQYFGPGTRLTVL.

This clonotype came up a few times. The chain employs TRBV5-1 and TRBJ2-5; 8 nucleotides match TRBD2. Germline lookup yields CDR1 SGHRS and CDR2 YFSETQ. The CDR3 sequence is 14 residues long. After removal of 4 bases from V and 4 bases from J, the junction contained 6 bases not matched to a gene. CDR3 bases: TGCGCCAGCAGCCCCCCGGGGGGGGGAGAGACCCAGTACTTC. Its translation is CASSPPGGGETQYF.

This clonotype was detected only a few times. V gene TRBV4-3 combines with J gene TRBJ2-1; TRBD1 agrees at 7 bases. V lost 0 bases to trimming and J lost 7 bases; unmatched junction nucleotides: 9. CDR3 length: 16 residues. CDR1 LGHNA and CDR2 YSLEER come from the germline V gene. In DNA, the CDR3 is TGCGCCAGCAGCCAAGATAGGGCAGGGGGTATGAATGAGCAGTTCTTC. The encoded protein is CASSQDRAGGMNEQFF.

This clonotype was recorded at least ten times. V is TRBV7-2 and J is TRBJ2-7, with 9 bases lining up with TRBD2. This CDR3 spans 14 amino acids. The germline gives CDR1 SGHTA, CDR2 FQGNSA. The J segment lost 4 bases and the V segment lost 2 bases, leaving 3 bases of the junction unmatched. CDR3 sequence: CASSLSTSGYEQYF. In DNA form, the CDR3 reads TGTGCCAGCAGCTTATCGACTAGCGGTTACGAGCAGTACTTC.

This clonotype was found many times. This chain links TRBV7-6 with TRBJ2-7, with 8 bases matching TRBD1. The CDR3 consists of 14 residues. J was trimmed by 7 bases and V by 5 bases; bases with no gene match: 10. The germline gives CDR1 SGHVS, CDR2 FNYEAQ. CDR3 DNA sequence: TGTGCCAGCAGCCCCGGGACAGGTGGGAAGGAGCAGTACTTC. It is translated as CASSPGTGGKEQYF. Filled out from reference TRBV7-6 and TRBJ2-7, the complete variable domain reads GAGVSQSPRYKVTKRGQDVALRCDPISGHVSLYWYRQALGQGPEFLTYFNYEAQQDKSGLPNDRFSAERPEGSISTLTIQRTEQRDSAMYRCASSPGTGGKEQYFGPGTRLTVT.

At least ten counts were recorded for this clonotype. The rearrangement joins TRBV6-2 or TRBV6-3 to TRBJ2-7; TRBD1 agrees at 9 bases. V gave up 5 bases and J gave up 2 bases; unmatched junction bases: 7. The germline CDR1 and CDR2 sequences are MNHEY and SVGEGT. There are 15 residues in the CDR3. CDR3 DNA sequence: TGTGCCAGCAGTCTACCGGGACAGGGAGCCTACGAGCAGTACTTC. It codes for CASSLPGQGAYEQYF.

This clonotype was seen at least ten times. The rearrangement links TRBV20-1 to TRBJ2-7, with a tentative D call TRBD2 (5 bases). V was cut by 4 bases and J by 0 bases, with 10 bases left in between. This CDR3 has 13 residues. CDR1 is DFQATT, CDR2 SNEGSKA, per germline (reference sequence). This CDR3 is CSATSWSSYEQYF. The CDR3 DNA reads TGCAGTGCTACTAGCTGGAGCTCCTACGAGCAGTACTTC.

The CDR3 sequence: CASSGAGEHNEQFF. CDR3 bases: TGTGCCAGCAGCGGAGCGGGGGAACACAATGAGCAGTTCTTC. The J gene is TRBJ2-1, the V gene TRBV9, with 8 bases matching TRBD2. CDR3 length equals 14 residues. V lost 3 bases to trimming and J lost 5 bases; unmatched junction nucleotides: 4. Per germline, CDR1 SGDLS and CDR2 YYNGEE.

This clonotype was detected ten times or more. The CDR3 loop is CASSLVGGNEQFF. CDR3 nucleotide sequence: TGTGCCAGCAGCTTGGTCGGGGGGAATGAGCAGTTCTTC. The chain links TRBV5-4 to TRBJ2-1; 7 nucleotides agree with TRBD2. The junction had 1 base not matched to a gene; V was cut back by 0 bases and J by 7 bases. CDR3 length: 13 residues. Germline loops: CDR1 SGHNT, CDR2 YYREEE (reference sequence).

The sample holds many counts of this clonotype. V usage is TRBV7-8 and J usage is TRBJ2-7, with 10 bases aligning to TRBD1. V gave up 5 bases and J gave up 3 bases; unmatched junction bases: 4. The germline gives CDR1 SGHVS, CDR2 FQNEAQ. The CDR3 runs to 14 residues. The CDR3 region is CASSPRTGGYEQYF. The CDR3 DNA is TGTGCCAGCAGCCCTAGGACAGGGGGCTACGAGCAGTACTTC.

This clonotype has a count of ten or more. The chain has TRBV20-1 and TRBJ1-6, with D possibly matching TRBD1 (6 bases). V was clipped by 6 bases and J by 10 bases, with 19 bases between them. The CDR3 sequence is 14 residues long. CDR1 and CDR2 from the germline V gene are DFQATT and SNEGSKA (reference sequence). CDR3 residues: CSALGRGVESPLHF. The CDR3 DNA is TGCAGTGCCCTCGGCAGGGGAGTAGAATCACCCCTCCACTTT.

This chain uses TRBV24-1 with TRBJ2-6, with 7 positions matching TRBD2. The CDR3 runs 13 residues. In germline, CDR1 is KGHDR, CDR2 SFDVKD. Losses at the gene ends were 9 bases for V and 11 bases for J; bases not matched to a gene: 9. CDR3 region: CATGGGASDVLTF. The CDR3 nucleotides read TGTGCCACCGGGGGAGGGGCCTCCGACGTCCTGACTTTC.

Ten or more counts support this clonotype. V and J are TRBV7-8 and TRBJ2-1; D gene ambiguous. The CDR3 is 12 amino acids. The V gene's germline CDR1 is SGHVS and CDR2 FQNEAQ. The V gene lost 1 base and the J gene lost 7 bases, with 5 bases spanning the gap. The CDR3 loop is CASSLDANEQFF. Written as DNA, the CDR3 is TGTGCCAGCAGCTTAGACGCAAATGAGCAGTTCTTC.

This clonotype appeared many times. This rearrangement joins TRBV5-5 to TRBJ2-7, with D possibly matching TRBD1 (6 bases). The CDR3 runs 15 residues. V lost 5 bases, J lost 3 bases, and 18 bases lay in between. The germline gives CDR1 SGHKS, CDR2 YYEKEE (reference sequence). Written as DNA, the CDR3 is TGTGCCAGCAGAGAGGTAGGGGGTTGGGGCTACGAGCAGTACTTC. It yields the protein CASREVGGWGYEQYF.

At least ten counts were recorded for this clonotype. This sequence joins TRBV5-5 and TRBJ1-5; 10 bases match TRBD1. The germline CDR1 and CDR2 sequences are SGHKS and YYEKEE (reference sequence). The CDR3 is made up of 15 amino acids. After removal of 3 bases from V and 2 bases from J, the junction contained 2 bases not matched to a gene. The CDR3 bases are TGTGCCAGCAGCTGGACAGGGGGTGGCAATCAGCCCCAGCATTTT. Translated, it gives CASSWTGGGNQPQHF.

This clonotype was recorded at least ten times. The chain combines TRBV7-3 with TRBJ2-1; either TRBD1 or TRBD2 may fit D (7 bases each). CDR1 and CDR2 from the germline V gene are SGHTA and FQGTGA. This CDR3 comprises 18 residues. Deletions cut 5 bases from V and 8 bases from J, with 28 bases between. The CDR3 here is CASSPGLGGTLAIDEQFF. The DNA for the CDR3 is TGTGCCAGCAGCCCTGGGTTAGGGGGCACACTAGCGATCGATGAGCAGTTCTTC.

This clonotype was seen many times. The V gene is TRBV19, the J gene TRBJ2-2; D call uncertain. Between the trimmed V and J ends, which lost 1 base and 1 base, there was a span of 16 bases. Germline V gives CDR1 LNHDA, CDR2 SQIVND (reference sequence). The CDR3 covers 18 residues. CDR3 sequence reads: CASSIVRYRVVNTGELFF. The CDR3 region has the DNA TGTGCCAGTAGTATAGTTCGGTATAGGGTCGTGAACACCGGGGAGCTGTTTTTT. Supplemented by reference TRBV19 and TRBJ2-2, the full variable domain reads DGGITQSPKYLFRKEGQNVTLSCEQNLNHDAMYWYRQDPGQGLRLIYYSQIVNDFQKGDIAEGYSVSREKKESFPLTVTSAQKNPTAFYLCASSIVRYRVVNTGELFFGEGSRLTVL.

This clonotype occurred many times. J is TRBJ1-4 and V is TRBV28, with D unresolved. This CDR3 is built from 15 residues. The germline CDR1 and CDR2 sequences are MDHEN and SYDVKM. The germline V and J ends were trimmed by 8 bases and 8 bases, with 21 bases remaining between them. CDR3 residues: CASREVGKWKEKLFF. For the CDR3, the DNA is TGTGCCAGCCGGGAAGTGGGGAAGTGGAAAGAAAAACTGTTTTTT.

This clonotype appeared many times. The chain is built from TRBV18 and TRBJ2-7; tentative D call: TRBD1 (7 bases). This CDR3 has 16 residues. The germline gives CDR1 KGHSH, CDR2 LQKENI. V lost 6 bases to trimming and J lost 7 bases, with 25 bases between them. CDR3 region: CASSQPGGPFHTEQYF. The CDR3 coding sequence is TGTGCCAGCTCCCAGCCAGGGGGGCCATTCCATACGGAGCAGTACTTC.

This clonotype has ten or more counts. This sequence joins TRBV11-2 and TRBJ2-1, with 9 bases matching TRBD2. The CDR3 runs 14 residues. Germline V gene data show CDR1 as SGHAT and CDR2 as FQNNGV. J gave up 8 bases and V 2 bases, and 4 bases lay outside the gene matches. CDR3 in DNA: TGTGCCAGCAGCTTAAGGTCTAGCGGGGATGAGCAGTTCTTC. Residues: CASSLRSSGDEQFF.

This clonotype showed up many times. The J gene is TRBJ1-4, the V gene TRBV2, with 7 positions matching TRBD1. V gave up 6 bases and J gave up 5 bases; unmatched junction bases: 9. CDR1 SNHLY and CDR2 FYNNEI come from the germline V gene. The CDR3 is 15 residues long. In nucleotides, the CDR3 is TGTGCCAGCAGGGGCTCAGGGGGATCGAATGAAAAACTGTTTTTT. This gives the protein CASRGSGGSNEKLFF.

This clonotype showed up many times. The J gene is TRBJ2-3, the V gene TRBV29-1, with 7 bases lining up with TRBD2. Losses at the gene ends were 1 base for V and 5 bases for J; bases not matched to a gene: 0. CDR1 is SQVTM, CDR2 ANQGSEA, per germline. This CDR3 contains 12 residues. DNA for the CDR3: TGCAGCGTTGAAGCTAGCGGAGATACGCAGTATTTT. Protein sequence: CSVEASGDTQYF.

In its sample, this clonotype was seen many times. The rearrangement uses TRBV20-1 and TRBJ2-1, with a weak D call TRBD1 (6 bases). V was shortened by 4 bases and J by 4 bases, with 8 bases between the two germline ends. The germline V gene has CDR1 DFQATT and CDR2 SNEGSKA (reference sequence). The CDR3 runs to 12 residues. CDR3 DNA sequence: TGCAGTGCTAACAGGGAGTACAATGAGCAGTTCTTC. This sequence encodes CSANREYNEQFF.

This clonotype has at least ten counts. This chain uses TRBV29-1 with TRBJ2-4, with D perhaps TRBD1 or TRBD2 (5 bases each). Looked up from germline, CDR1 is SQVTM and CDR2 is ANQGSEA. The V gene lost 5 bases and the J gene lost 2 bases, with 16 bases spanning the gap. The length of the CDR3 is 15 residues. This chain's CDR3 is CSVQPDGASKNIQYF. The CDR3 nucleotides are TGCAGCGTTCAGCCGGACGGGGCGTCCAAAAACATTCAGTACTTC.

This clonotype was observed at least ten times. This chain joins TRBV7-2 and TRBJ2-2; maybe TRBD2 (5 bases). With 5 bases removed from V and 7 bases from J, the gap between germline ends came to 17 bases. Germline V gene data show CDR1 as SGHTA and CDR2 as FQGNSA. The CDR3 length is 15 residues. The CDR3: CASSVQSGSHGELFF. The CDR3 DNA sequence: TGTGCCAGCAGCGTACAAAGCGGTTCGCACGGGGAGCTGTTTTTT.

This clonotype appeared many times. This chain connects TRBV10-3 to TRBJ2-3; weak D call: TRBD1 (5 bases). This CDR3 has 14 amino acids. The V end was cut by 4 bases, the J end by 3 bases, with 11 bases between. Per germline, CDR1 ENHRY and CDR2 SYGVKD. Written as DNA, the CDR3 is TGTGCCATCAGTGGTCCCCAGGGTACAGATACGCAGTATTTT. It specifies CAISGPQGTDTQYF.

This clonotype was detected ten times or more. The chain recombines TRBV27 with TRBJ2-5; 9 nucleotides agree with TRBD2. The CDR3 sequence is 19 residues long. After removal of 0 bases from V and 2 bases from J, the junction contained 13 bases not matched to a gene. Germline V gene lookup returns CDR1 MNHEY and CDR2 SMNVEV (reference sequence). Written as DNA, the CDR3 is TGTGCCAGCAGTTTATCGCGGGGGGGGCCGGGCCGTCTTCAAGAGACCCAGTACTTC. This gives the protein CASSLSRGGPGRLQETQYF.